What follows are 16 T cell receptor beta chains derived from one specimen sequenced in a study of CXCR3 chemokines and chemotherapy response in bladder cancer (dated 2022 in TCRdb). Libraries were made using PCR. Sequenced using an Illumina HiSeq 2500. TCRdb cleaned the public reads at Q25 with fastp, built clones with MiXCR and kept in-frame beta chains. Each record represents a unique CDR3 protein, reported with the most common genes and DNA among its rows. The sample contains hundreds of distinct CDR3 sequences, 9.6% of them found a single time. 25% to 40% of the sample goes to the ten largest clones. The sample was acquired from a patient whose treatment included neoadjuvant chemotherapy. These receptors all stem from a human donor with bladder cancer that did not respond to neoadjuvant chemotherapy.

This clonotype is large (0.1 to 1%) in the sample. In nucleotides, the CDR3 is TGTGCCAGTACCGGGACAGGGTTTCAGCCCCAGCATTTT. Translating it yields CASTGTGFQPQHF. The chain employs TRBV19 and TRBJ1-5; 9 bases match TRBD1. Germline V gene lookup returns CDR1 LNHDA and CDR2 SQIVND (reference sequence). The V gene end was trimmed by 7 bases and the J gene end by 6 bases; junction bases not matched to a gene: 4. The CDR3 contains 13 residues.

This clonotype ranks as medium-sized. V and J are TRBV20-1 and TRBJ1-2; 8 nucleotides match TRBD1. This CDR3 is 13 amino acids long. Trimming cost V 5 bases and J 8 bases; bases outside gene matches: 10. CDR1 is DFQATT, CDR2 SNEGSKA, per germline (reference sequence). DNA of the CDR3: TGCAGTGCTCCGACAGGGGTACTGGGCGGCTACACCTTC. Protein sequence: CSAPTGVLGGYTF.

This clonotype was seen ten or more times. This rearrangement joins TRBV24-1 to TRBJ2-2; possibly TRBD2 for D (5 bases). V shed 0 bases and J shed 6 bases, with 13 bases lying between them. The CDR3 extends over 16 amino acids. Germline values: CDR1 KGHDR, CDR2 SFDVKD. The CDR3 region has the DNA TGTGCCACCAGTGATTTGAAAGTAGGAGGAGCCGGGGAGCTGTTTTTT. Encoded protein: CATSDLKVGGAGELFF.

By frequency in the sample, this clonotype is hyperexpanded. The J gene is TRBJ2-1, the V gene TRBV5-6; D perhaps matches TRBD2 (5 bases). CDR1 and CDR2 (germline): SGHDT, YYEEEE. This CDR3 has 12 amino acids. Deletions cut 3 bases from V and 14 bases from J, with 15 bases between. CDR3 protein: CASSSLGGKEFF. In DNA, the CDR3 is TGTGCCAGCAGCTCGCTAGGAGGCAAGGAGTTCTTC.

This clonotype appeared many times. An end of the junction does not agree with germline; a read error may underlie this. The V call is TRBV6-5, the J call TRBJ2-3, with 8 bases aligning to TRBD2. The CDR3 has 16 amino acids. CDR1 is MNHEY and CDR2 is SVGAGI in the germline V gene. The CDR3 DNA reads TGTACCAGCGGTCTTCTGTCGGGGGGGTTCACAGATACGCAGTATTTT. This encodes CTSGLLSGGFTDTQYF.

This clonotype is large. The chain recombines TRBV6-5 with TRBJ1-1, with D uncertain. The CDR3 extends over 13 amino acids. V was trimmed by 4 bases and J by 3 bases, leaving 9 bases between them. Germline lookup yields CDR1 MNHEY and CDR2 SVGAGI. CDR3 sequence (DNA): TGTGCCAGCAGTTCTAGGTACCACACTGAAGCTTTCTTT. Its protein is CASSSRYHTEAFF.

This clonotype was recorded at least ten times. This chain joins TRBV6-5 and TRBJ2-1; D may be TRBD2 (5 bases). The CDR3 loop spans 13 amino acids. Germline CDR1 is MNHEY and CDR2 is SVGAGI. V dropped 2 bases and J dropped 4 bases, with 6 bases sitting between them. The CDR3 nucleotides are TGTGCCAGCAGTTACCGGGGTTACAATGAGCAGTTCTTC. This encodes CASSYRGYNEQFF.

The chain combines TRBV11-2 with TRBJ2-5; possible D gene TRBD1, 6 bases. Trimming took 1 base from V and 5 from J, leaving 20 bases between them. Germline assignment: CDR1 SGHAT and CDR2 FQNNGV. The CDR3 runs 17 residues. CDR3 nucleotides: TGTGCCAGCAGCTTAGGGACAGTTCAAGCTGTGACGGAGACCCAGTACTTC. This gives the protein CASSLGTVQAVTETQYF.

This clonotype was counted at least ten times. The genes are TRBV2 and TRBJ2-1; D gene unclear. V was pared by 7 bases and J by 6 bases, with 10 bases between. Germline V lookup: CDR1 SNHLY, CDR2 FYNNEI. This CDR3 spans 12 amino acids. The CDR3 reads CASKRQLNEQFF. Here the CDR3 DNA reads TGTGCCAGCAAGAGGCAGCTCAATGAGCAGTTCTTC.

This clonotype is large (0.1 to 1%) within its sample. The chain joins TRBV6-1 to TRBJ2-1, with D perhaps TRBD1 (6 bases). CDR3 size: 16 residues. Germline loops: CDR1 MNHNS, CDR2 SASEGT. With 6 bases removed from V and 0 bases from J, the gap between germline ends came to 15 bases. The CDR3 bases are TGTGCCAGCAGAGCCCCGCAGGGGAGCTCCTACAATGAGCAGTTCTTC. It is translated as CASRAPQGSSYNEQFF.

At least ten counts were recorded for this clonotype. V usage is TRBV10-3 and J usage is TRBJ2-7, with unresolved D. From germline, CDR1 is ENHRY and CDR2 SYGVKD. CDR3 size: 13 residues. Trimming removed 3 bases from V and 6 bases from J, with 12 bases in between. CDR3 sequence reads: CAISDAQPSEQYF. CDR3 sequence (DNA): TGTGCCATCAGTGACGCTCAGCCCAGCGAGCAGTACTTC.

This clonotype is labeled as medium-sized. The chain is built from TRBV20-1 and TRBJ2-3; D might be TRBD2 (5 bases). The germline CDR1 and CDR2 sequences are DFQATT and SNEGSKA (reference sequence). V shed 6 bases and J shed 0 bases, with 16 bases lying between them. The CDR3 sequence is 15 residues long. The CDR3 DNA is TGCAGTGCCATTAGCCCGGCGGGTAGCACAGATACGCAGTATTTT. This translates into CSAISPAGSTDTQYF.

This clonotype rates as hyperexpanded. The chain uses TRBV19 and TRBJ2-1, with 8 bases matching TRBD2. The germline CDR1 and CDR2 sequences are LNHDA and SQIVND (reference sequence). This CDR3 has 15 residues. Trimming at V came to 3 bases and at J to 2 bases, leaving 3 bases not matched to a gene. The CDR3 is CASSMDGRAYNEQFF. The DNA for the CDR3 is TGTGCCAGTAGTATGGACGGGAGGGCCTACAATGAGCAGTTCTTC.

In this sample, this clonotype is hyperexpanded. The genes are TRBV7-2 and TRBJ2-1; D is ambiguous. CDR1 and CDR2 (germline): SGHTA, FQGNSA. V was shortened by 5 bases and J by 7 bases, with 15 bases between the two germline ends. The CDR3 has 14 residues. CDR3 in amino acids: CASSPRPVGNEQFF. For the CDR3, the DNA is TGTGCCAGCAGCCCCCGACCGGTAGGGAATGAGCAGTTCTTC.

By share of the sample, this clonotype is medium-sized. V is TRBV20-1 and J is TRBJ2-2; 10 bases agree with TRBD2. CDR3 length: 16 residues. The junction had 9 bases not matched to a gene; V was cut back by 3 bases and J by 5 bases. The germline V gene has CDR1 DFQATT and CDR2 SNEGSKA (reference sequence). The CDR3 loop reads CSASSAGGARTGELFF. The CDR3, as DNA: TGCAGTGCTAGTTCAGCGGGAGGGGCGAGAACCGGGGAGCTGTTTTTT.

By share, this clonotype counts as large. The CDR3 nucleotides are TGTGCCAGCAAAGCCAGGGGGCGGTCAGATACGCAGTATTTT. This codes for CASKARGRSDTQYF. The chain has TRBV28 and TRBJ2-3; TRBD1 matches 8 bases. Germline-derived CDR1 and CDR2 are MDHEN and SYDVKM. The V and J ends lost 7 bases and 4 bases, in that order; junction bases with no gene match: 7. This CDR3 has 14 residues.